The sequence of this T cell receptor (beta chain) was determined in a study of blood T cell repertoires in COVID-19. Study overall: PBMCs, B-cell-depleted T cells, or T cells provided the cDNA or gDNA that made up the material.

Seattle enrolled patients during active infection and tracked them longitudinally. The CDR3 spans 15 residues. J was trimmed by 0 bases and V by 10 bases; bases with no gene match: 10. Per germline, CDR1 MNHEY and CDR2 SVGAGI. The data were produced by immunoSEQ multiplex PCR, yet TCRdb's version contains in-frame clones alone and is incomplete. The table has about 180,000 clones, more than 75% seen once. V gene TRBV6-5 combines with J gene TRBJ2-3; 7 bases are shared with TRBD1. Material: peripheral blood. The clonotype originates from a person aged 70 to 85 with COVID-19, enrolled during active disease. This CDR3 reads CATTKDRASTDTQYF. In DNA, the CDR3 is TGTGCCACCACGAAAGACAGGGCTAGCACAGATACGCAGTATTTT.